These 20 T cell receptor beta chains were sequenced from one sample in a study of response to subunit inactivated influenza vaccine. TCRdb reprocessed the RT-PCR reads via MiXCR and lists one record per CDR3 protein. The table lists 150,000 to 200,000 distinct CDR3 sequences, roughly 12% of them singletons. A further study also used this sample, focusing on T cells expressing NK-cell markers. That paper notes: UMI-tagged 5'RACE template switching yielded the TCR beta cDNA.

The sequences come from CD8+ T cells sorted from PBMCs, collected roughly 12 days after vaccination. These receptors originate from a man aged 50 or older who received an inactivated influenza vaccine.

The genes are TRBV6-2 or TRBV6-3 and TRBJ1-5, with a tentative D call TRBD1 (5 bases). There are 15 residues in the CDR3. Germline loops: CDR1 MNHEY, CDR2 SVGEGT. Trimming cost V 2 bases and J 3 bases, with 11 bases left between them. The CDR3, as DNA: TGTGCCAGCAGTTACCGGGACGGCTACAATCAGCCCCAGCATTTT. Translation: CASSYRDGYNQPQHF.

CDR3 bases: TGTGCCAGCGGCCCCCTGGGGGACGGGGAGCTGTTTTTT. It yields the protein CASGPLGDGELFF. The chain couples TRBV27 to TRBJ2-2; D tentatively reads TRBD1 or TRBD2 (5 bases each). The CDR3 is 13 amino acids. V lost 8 bases, J lost 7 bases, and 14 bases lay in between. Per germline, CDR1 MNHEY and CDR2 SMNVEV (reference sequence).

This clonotype showed up just a few times. The chain combines TRBV29-1 with TRBJ2-2, with D tentatively TRBD1 (6 bases). V was trimmed by 2 bases and J by 7 bases, leaving 14 bases between them. The CDR3 extends over 14 amino acids. The germline V gene has CDR1 SQVTM and CDR2 ANQGSEA. This chain's CDR3 is CSVEMAGESGELFF. CDR3 nucleotide sequence: TGCAGCGTTGAAATGGCAGGGGAGAGCGGGGAGCTGTTTTTT.

This clonotype has only a few counts. The chain uses TRBV6-5 and TRBJ2-1; no reliable D call. Trimming cost V 6 bases and J 9 bases, with 12 bases left between them. The CDR3 is 12 amino acids. Germline lookup yields CDR1 MNHEY and CDR2 SVGAGI. The CDR3 nucleotides read TGTGCCAGCAGAACATTGCGTAGTGAGCAGTTCTTC. Protein product: CASRTLRSEQFF.

The CDR3 bases are TGTGCCAGCAGTTATGAGGGGACTGCCTACAATGAGCAGTTCTTC. Translating gives CASSYEGTAYNEQFF. This chain links TRBV6-2 or TRBV6-3 with TRBJ2-1; maybe TRBD2 (6 bases). V lost 3 bases, J lost 2 bases, and 11 bases lay in between. The germline V gene encodes CDR1 MNHEY and CDR2 SVGEGT. The CDR3 spans 15 residues.

This clonotype was recorded only once. This chain's CDR3 is CATSRDMGSYEQYF. In nucleotides, the CDR3 is TGTGCCACCAGCAGAGATATGGGATCCTACGAGCAGTACTTC. The chain recombines TRBV15 with TRBJ2-7; D not certain. Germline loops: CDR1 LNHNV, CDR2 YYDKDF (reference sequence). The CDR3 length is 14 residues. Trimming left V 0 bases short and J 1 base short, with 7 bases between.

V and J are TRBV2 and TRBJ2-7, with 9 bases matching TRBD1. After removal of 4 bases from V and 5 bases from J, the junction contained 9 bases not matched to a gene. Germline loops: CDR1 SNHLY, CDR2 FYNNEI. The CDR3 totals 15 residues. DNA for the CDR3: TGTGCCAGCAGTGGTCTCTCCGGGACAGGGAACGAGCAGTACTTC. As protein: CASSGLSGTGNEQYF.

The chain carries TRBV2 and TRBJ2-2, with D tentatively TRBD1 (7 bases). This CDR3 has 17 residues. Germline CDR1 SNHLY, CDR2 FYNNEI. Trimming cost V 0 bases and J 1 base, with 12 bases left between them. The CDR3 DNA follows: TGTGCCAGCAGTGAAGCGGAGGGGGCGCGGAACACCGGGGAGCTGTTTTTT. Its translation is CASSEAEGARNTGELFF.

This clonotype was seen only a few times. The chain carries TRBV20-1 and TRBJ2-1, with 9 bases lining up with TRBD1. The CDR3 is 13 residues long. Germline loops: CDR1 DFQATT, CDR2 SNEGSKA (reference sequence). J was trimmed by 8 bases and V by 1 base; bases with no gene match: 3. CDR3 loop: CSARGTGGYEQFF. As DNA, the CDR3 is TGCAGTGCTAGAGGAACAGGGGGCTATGAGCAGTTCTTC.

This clonotype was observed many times. The chain recombines TRBV9 with TRBJ1-2; D is possibly TRBD1 (6 bases). The germline V gene encodes CDR1 SGDLS and CDR2 YYNGEE. The CDR3 spans 13 residues. V was cut by 5 bases and J by 2 bases, with 10 bases left in between. In DNA form, the CDR3 reads TGTGCCAGCAGACCGGGACACAACTATGGCTACACCTTC. It codes for CASRPGHNYGYTF.

The V call is TRBV12-3 or TRBV12-4, the J call TRBJ2-7; D unclear. V was clipped by 1 base and J by 3 bases, with 10 bases between them. The CDR3 extends over 14 amino acids. The CDR3 sequence is CASSLDPEGYEQYF. CDR3 bases: TGTGCCAGCAGTTTAGATCCAGAAGGCTACGAGCAGTACTTC.

This clonotype showed up just a few times. V usage is TRBV11-2 and J usage is TRBJ2-3; no definite D call. In germline, CDR1 is SGHAT, CDR2 FQNNGV. The CDR3 runs to 15 residues. V was cut by 5 bases and J by 2 bases, with 14 bases left in between. The CDR3 spells CASSPKRLNTDTQYF. The CDR3 bases are TGTGCCAGCAGCCCCAAGCGACTTAACACAGATACGCAGTATTTT.

Only a few counts were recorded for this clonotype. This rearrangement joins TRBV7-8 to TRBJ2-3, with 8 bases identical to TRBD2. Trimming at V came to 3 bases and at J to 5 bases, leaving 10 bases not matched to a gene. The CDR3 totals 16 residues. Germline V gives CDR1 SGHVS, CDR2 FQNEAQ. The DNA of the CDR3 is TGTGCCAGCAGCTTCGTCATCGGGGGGGCCGTAGATACGCAGTATTTT. It yields the protein CASSFVIGGAVDTQYF.

The gene calls are TRBV15 and TRBJ2-2, with TRBD1 identical over 9 bases. The CDR3 has 14 amino acids. Per germline, CDR1 LNHNV and CDR2 YYDKDF (reference sequence). The trim removed 7 bases at V and 4 bases at J, leaving 4 bases unmatched. The CDR3 DNA reads as TGTGCCACCAAGGGACAGGGTATCACCGGGGAGCTGTTTTTT. This translates into CATKGQGITGELFF.

This clonotype appeared a few times. This chain uses TRBV11-2 with TRBJ2-1, with no clear D. V was cut by 1 base and J by 7 bases, with 8 bases left in between. Germline CDR1 and CDR2: SGHAT and FQNNGV. The CDR3 runs to 13 residues. As DNA, the CDR3 is TGTGCCAGCAGCTTAGGGCAGCCAAATGAGCAGTTCTTC. Translating it yields CASSLGQPNEQFF.

The V gene is TRBV14, the J gene TRBJ1-1, with D uncertain. In germline, CDR1 is SGHDN, CDR2 FVKESK. Trimming took 1 base from V and 5 from J, leaving 8 bases between them. The CDR3 extends over 13 amino acids. CDR3 protein: CASSQVTYTEAFF. CDR3 bases: TGTGCCAGCAGCCAAGTAACCTATACTGAAGCTTTCTTT.

J is TRBJ1-1 and V is TRBV24-1; unclear D gene. Looked up from germline, CDR1 is KGHDR and CDR2 is SFDVKD. The CDR3 totals 12 residues. Trimming left V 5 bases short and J 1 base short, with 4 bases between. CDR3 sequence: CATSGWNTEAFF. CDR3 nucleotide sequence: TGTGCCACCAGTGGATGGAACACTGAAGCTTTCTTT.

The chain carries TRBV15 and TRBJ2-1, with 9 bases matching TRBD2. V trimming: 4 bases; J trimming: 7 bases; junction bases outside the gene matches: 5. Germline V CDR1 and CDR2: LNHNV, YYDKDF (reference sequence). CDR3 length equals 14 residues. CDR3 amino acids: CATSTGLAWNEQFF. The CDR3 nucleotides are TGTGCCACCAGCACCGGACTAGCGTGGAATGAGCAGTTCTTC.

The sample holds a few counts of this clonotype. The V call is TRBV6-5, the J call TRBJ2-5; D is perhaps TRBD2 (7 bases). There are 16 residues in the CDR3. The V and J ends lost 0 bases and 4 bases respectively, with 15 bases between them. Germline values: CDR1 MNHEY, CDR2 SVGAGI. The CDR3 spells CASSYSRGGAGETQYF. DNA for the CDR3: TGTGCCAGCAGTTACTCGAGGGGGGGGGCCGGAGAGACCCAGTACTTC.

This clonotype has at least ten counts. The chain carries TRBV28 and TRBJ2-1; the match to TRBD1 covers 7 bases. Germline V gene lookup returns CDR1 MDHEN and CDR2 SYDVKM. V lost 5 bases to trimming and J lost 7 bases; unmatched junction nucleotides: 8. CDR3 length: 14 amino acids. The CDR3 DNA is TGTGCCAGCAGTCTCCTAACAGGGGAAAATGAGCAGTTCTTC. It encodes CASSLLTGENEQFF.